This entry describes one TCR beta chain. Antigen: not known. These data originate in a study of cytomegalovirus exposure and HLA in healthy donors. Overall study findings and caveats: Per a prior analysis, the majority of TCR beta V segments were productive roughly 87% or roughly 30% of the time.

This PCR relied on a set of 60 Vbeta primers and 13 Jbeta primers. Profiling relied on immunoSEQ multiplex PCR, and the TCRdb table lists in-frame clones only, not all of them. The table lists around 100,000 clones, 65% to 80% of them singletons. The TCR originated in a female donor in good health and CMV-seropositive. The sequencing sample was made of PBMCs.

DNA of the CDR3: TGTGCCAGCAGTGAAAGTCGGCGGGCGATCTATGGCTACACCTTC. Translation gives CASSESRRAIYGYTF. This sequence joins TRBV6-1 and TRBJ1-2; D unresolved. The CDR3 is 15 amino acids. V was cut by 2 bases and J by 4 bases, with 14 bases left in between. CDR1 and CDR2 (germline): MNHNS, SASEGT.